A single sample is the source of the 30 T cell receptor beta chains below, sequenced in a study of response to subunit inactivated influenza vaccine. TCRdb ran MiXCR on the RT-PCR reads and lists one entry per CDR3 protein. The table shows hundreds of thousands of distinct CDR3 sequences, with 10% to 12% occurring only once. This same sample was also part of a study on T cells expressing NK-cell markers. That paper adds: TCR beta cDNA was generated via 5'RACE template switching incorporating UMIs.

The sample consisted of PBMCs from blood, taken on the day of vaccination. All receptors come from a man aged 50 or older who received an inactivated influenza vaccine.

The chain employs TRBV6-5 and TRBJ2-3, with 10 bases aligning to TRBD2. The CDR3 totals 15 residues. Germline V lookup: CDR1 MNHEY, CDR2 SVGAGI. The J segment lost 6 bases and the V segment lost 2 bases, leaving 5 bases of the junction unmatched. Here the CDR3 DNA reads TGTGCCAGCAGTTACCGGCTAGCGGGAGAGGATACGCAGTATTTT. It translates to CASSYRLAGEDTQYF.

The chain is built from TRBV7-2 and TRBJ2-5; D is perhaps TRBD1 or TRBD2 (6 bases each). The CDR3 has 14 residues. V shed 2 bases and J shed 4 bases, with 11 bases lying between them. Germline-derived CDR1 and CDR2 are SGHTA and FQGNSA. CDR3 in DNA: TGTGCCAGCAGCTTATTGGGGGGCCCAGAGACCCAGTACTTC. It specifies CASSLLGGPETQYF. Full variable domain (remainder filled in from reference TRBV7-2 and TRBJ2-5): GAGVSQSPSNKVTEKGKDVELRCDPISGHTALYWYRQSLGQGLEFLIYFQGNSAPDKSGLPSDRFSAERTGGSVSTLTIQRTQQEDSAVYLCASSLLGGPETQYFGPGTRLLVL.

This clonotype was counted between two and nine times. Compared with germline, one end of the junction differs, possibly owing to a read error. This chain uses TRBV7-2 with TRBJ2-3; 10 nucleotides agree with TRBD2. The CDR3 length is 16 residues. Germline lookup yields CDR1 SGHTA and CDR2 FQGNSA. The CDR3, as DNA: TGTGCCAGTAGCTTAGCTAGCGGGAGTTTGACAGATACGCAGTATTTT. Translated: CASSLASGSLTDTQYF.

This clonotype was counted between two and nine times. The chain combines TRBV24-1 with TRBJ1-4; 8 positions match TRBD1. The CDR3 is made up of 16 amino acids. The junction had 9 bases not matched to a gene; V was cut back by 2 bases and J by 8 bases. The germline V gene encodes CDR1 KGHDR and CDR2 SFDVKD. This CDR3 reads CATSDSGQGRGEKLFF. The CDR3 DNA follows: TGTGCCACCAGTGATTCTGGACAGGGCCGAGGCGAAAAACTGTTTTTT.

The sample holds many counts of this clonotype. The chain uses TRBV20-1 and TRBJ2-3; the match to TRBD2 covers 10 bases. CDR1 is DFQATT, CDR2 SNEGSKA, per germline (reference sequence). The CDR3 spans 10 residues. V shed 7 bases and J 14 bases; nucleotides not matched to a gene: 6. The CDR3 DNA reads TGCAGTGTCCTAGCGGGGGCACCGTATTTT. Translated, it gives CSVLAGAPYF.

This clonotype turned up a few times. The chain couples TRBV6-2 or TRBV6-3 to TRBJ2-4, with 8 bases that match TRBD1. V trimming: 5 bases; J trimming: 0 bases; junction bases outside the gene matches: 6. CDR3 length equals 16 residues. Germline V gene lookup returns CDR1 MNHEY and CDR2 SVGEGT. CDR3 loop: CASSGTGGIAKNIQYF. CDR3 bases: TGTGCCAGCAGTGGAACAGGGGGAATAGCCAAAAACATTCAGTACTTC.

The DNA for the CDR3 is TGTGCCACCAGTGCTCCCCCGGGACTAGCGGGAGGCTATGAGCAGTTCTTC. Protein: CATSAPPGLAGGYEQFF. The chain employs TRBV24-1 and TRBJ2-1, with TRBD2 matching over 15 bases. The V gene's germline CDR1 is KGHDR and CDR2 SFDVKD. J gave up 8 bases and V 5 bases, and 9 bases lay outside the gene matches. This CDR3 has 17 residues.

CDR3 residues: CASSLDRGRVEQYF. CDR3 bases: TGTGCCAGCAGTTTGGACAGGGGGCGAGTCGAGCAGTACTTC. The chain combines TRBV7-2 with TRBJ2-7; 11 positions match TRBD1. The CDR3 is 14 amino acids. The ends lost 6 bases at V and 6 bases at J; junction bases unmatched: 7. The V gene's germline CDR1 is SGHTA and CDR2 FQGNSA.

The chain links TRBV7-9 to TRBJ2-2; maybe TRBD2 (6 bases). The CDR3 totals 14 residues. Germline-derived CDR1 and CDR2 are SEHNR and FQNEAQ (reference sequence). The germline V and J ends were trimmed by 6 bases and 1 base, with 9 bases remaining between them. In DNA, the CDR3 is TGTGCCAGCAGGGGTAGCGGGAACACCGGGGAGCTGTTTTTT. Protein: CASRGSGNTGELFF.

This chain uses TRBV19 with TRBJ1-5; D is perhaps TRBD1 (5 bases). This CDR3 spans 13 amino acids. From germline, CDR1 is LNHDA and CDR2 SQIVND (reference sequence). V shed 6 bases and J shed 10 bases, with 16 bases lying between them. The CDR3 DNA follows: TGTGCCAGTAGGACTGGCGGGGCCGGACCCCAGCATTTT. Its protein is CASRTGGAGPQHF.

The V call is TRBV11-1, the J call TRBJ2-1; D is possibly TRBD1 (5 bases). The CDR3 has 18 amino acids. The V gene's germline CDR1 is SGHAT and CDR2 FQDESV (reference sequence). The V gene lost 5 bases and the J gene lost 0 bases, with 20 bases spanning the gap. The CDR3 bases are TGTGCCAGCAGCCAGATACCAGGGCAGGGTCCCTCCTACAATGAGCAGTTCTTC. It codes for CASSQIPGQGPSYNEQFF.

This chain connects TRBV6-2 or TRBV6-3 to TRBJ1-1, with D maybe TRBD1 (5 bases). The CDR3 is 15 amino acids. V lost 7 bases to trimming and J lost 4 bases, with 19 bases between them. Germline values: CDR1 MNHEY, CDR2 SVGEGT. The chain's CDR3 is CASNQGWQGTTEAFF. The CDR3 DNA reads as TGTGCCAGCAATCAAGGGTGGCAGGGTACCACTGAAGCTTTCTTT.

This rearrangement joins TRBV15 to TRBJ2-2, with TRBD2 matching 8 bases. The CDR3 is 18 residues long. V was pared by 6 bases and J by 5 bases, with 17 bases of the junction left unmatched. Per germline, CDR1 LNHNV and CDR2 YYDKDF (reference sequence). As DNA, the CDR3 is TGTGCCACCAGTGGGCGGAGTGGTGGTAGCGGGACAACCGGGGAGCTGTTTTTT. It codes for CATSGRSGGSGTTGELFF.

This clonotype was seen a few times. V usage is TRBV5-1 and J usage is TRBJ2-5, with 11 nucleotides matching TRBD1. This CDR3 comprises 18 residues. Germline CDR1 reads SGHRS; CDR2 reads YFSETQ. The trim removed 4 bases at V and 5 bases at J, leaving 16 bases unmatched. The CDR3 reads CASSERFSSGTGGETQYF. The CDR3 DNA reads as TGCGCCAGCAGCGAGAGGTTTTCGAGCGGGACAGGGGGTGAGACCCAGTACTTC.

This clonotype was picked up a small number of times. This CDR3 is CASSFGHRVGAKNIQYF. In nucleotides, the CDR3 is TGTGCCAGCAGCTTCGGGCACCGGGTAGGCGCCAAAAACATTCAGTACTTC. The chain is built from TRBV3-1 and TRBJ2-4; D is unclear. CDR3 size: 17 residues. V lost 5 bases, J lost 1 base, and 18 bases lay in between. Germline V gene data show CDR1 as LGHDT and CDR2 as YNNKEL (reference sequence).

This sequence joins TRBV27 and TRBJ2-1, with 8 positions matching TRBD2. CDR3 length: 15 residues. In germline, CDR1 is MNHEY, CDR2 SMNVEV (reference sequence). V gave up 4 bases and J gave up 6 bases; unmatched junction bases: 8. CDR3 DNA sequence: TGTGCCAGCAGTTGGGGTAGCGGGAAAATCAATGAGCAGTTCTTC. Amino acid sequence: CASSWGSGKINEQFF.

The CDR3 coding sequence is TGCAGTGCTAGAGGGAAGGGGTCTAGCGGGAGATGGGAAGAGACCCAGTACTTC. Translating gives CSARGKGSSGRWEETQYF. The V call is TRBV20-1, the J call TRBJ2-5; TRBD2 matches at 10 bases. Trimming at V came to 1 base and at J to 3 bases, leaving 14 bases not matched to a gene. CDR3 size: 18 residues. The germline V gene has CDR1 DFQATT and CDR2 SNEGSKA (reference sequence).

This clonotype has only a few counts. Here the CDR3 reads CASSFGAEQYF. CDR3 bases: TGTGCCAGCAGCTTTGGAGCCGAGCAGTACTTC. This rearrangement joins TRBV7-9 to TRBJ2-7; D is uncertain. CDR1 is SEHNR, CDR2 FQNEAQ, per germline (reference sequence). CDR3 length equals 11 residues. Trimming stripped 3 bases from V and 6 bases from J, with 6 bases between.

The V gene is TRBV2, the J gene TRBJ2-1; D ambiguous. Per the germline V gene, CDR1 is SNHLY and CDR2 is FYNNEI. The V and J ends lost 3 bases and 9 bases respectively, with 9 bases between them. The CDR3 has 12 residues. The CDR3: CASSDVRGEQFF. As DNA, the CDR3 is TGTGCCAGCAGTGATGTACGAGGTGAGCAGTTCTTC.

This clonotype was detected a few times. The gene calls are TRBV28 and TRBJ2-2; D gene uncertain. This CDR3 contains 12 residues. Trimming left V 7 bases short and J 6 bases short, with 9 bases between. Germline CDR1 reads MDHEN; CDR2 reads SYDVKM. DNA of the CDR3: TGTGCCAGCATGGTTGGGCCCGGGGAGCTGTTTTTT. Translated: CASMVGPGELFF. Looking up the rest from reference TRBV28 and TRBJ2-2 gives the full variable domain: DVKVTQSSRYLVKRTGEKVFLECVQDMDHENMFWYRQDPGLGLRLIYFSYDVKMKEKGDIPEGYSVSREKKERFSLILESASTNQTSMYLCASMVGPGELFFGEGSRLTVL.

The V gene is TRBV6-2 or TRBV6-3, the J gene TRBJ1-1; no clear D. V was cut by 7 bases and J by 5 bases, with 5 bases left in between. CDR3 length: 10 residues. Looked up from germline, CDR1 is MNHEY and CDR2 is SVGEGT. The CDR3 spells CASKGTEAFF. The CDR3 nucleotides are TGTGCCAGCAAGGGAACTGAAGCTTTCTTT.

This clonotype has only a few counts. The chain couples TRBV5-1 to TRBJ2-2; D may be TRBD1 (6 bases). The V end was cut by 2 bases, the J end by 2 bases, with 16 bases between. Germline V lookup: CDR1 SGHRS, CDR2 YFSETQ. CDR3 size: 17 residues. CDR3 loop: CASSFNPSGQNTGELFF. The CDR3, as DNA: TGCGCCAGCAGCTTCAATCCCTCGGGACAAAACACCGGGGAGCTGTTTTTT.

The genes are TRBV29-1 and TRBJ2-4, with 11 bases aligning to TRBD1. The trim removed 4 bases at V and 0 bases at J, leaving 5 bases unmatched. CDR1 is SQVTM and CDR2 is ANQGSEA in the germline V gene. The CDR3 has 16 amino acids. The chain's CDR3 is CSVGLGQGVAKNIQYF. CDR3 nucleotide sequence: TGCAGCGTTGGTCTGGGACAGGGGGTAGCCAAAAACATTCAGTACTTC.

The chain carries TRBV11-1 and TRBJ2-7; possibly TRBD1 for D (5 bases). V was trimmed by 1 base and J by 9 bases, leaving 13 bases between them. Germline CDR1 SGHAT, CDR2 FQDESV (reference sequence). CDR3 size: 13 residues. The CDR3 DNA sequence: TGTGCCAGCAGCTTAGATACAGGCCTACGGCAGTACTTC. This codes for CASSLDTGLRQYF.

This clonotype was recorded a few times. The V call is TRBV7-2, the J call TRBJ2-3; D uncertain. The CDR3 runs to 13 residues. Per the germline V gene, CDR1 is SGHTA and CDR2 is FQGNSA. Trimming pared 8 bases from V and 0 bases from J, leaving 9 bases between. Here the CDR3 reads CASVWASTDTQYF. CDR3 in DNA: TGTGCCAGCGTCTGGGCTAGCACAGATACGCAGTATTTT.

This sequence joins TRBV12-3 or TRBV12-4 and TRBJ1-1; no firm D call. Between the trimmed V and J ends, which lost 7 bases and 6 bases, there was a span of 12 bases. This CDR3 comprises 12 residues. The CDR3: CASNNGRAEAFF. As DNA, the CDR3 is TGTGCCAGCAATAATGGGAGGGCTGAAGCTTTCTTT.

This clonotype has only a few counts. The V call is TRBV2, the J call TRBJ2-7, with D tentatively TRBD2 (6 bases). Germline V gene sequence: CDR1 SNHLY, CDR2 FYNNEI. Trimming left V 6 bases short and J 0 bases short, with 24 bases between. This CDR3 has 18 residues. The CDR3, as DNA: TGTGCCAGCAGCGAGTTCCCAACAACAGCGGGCAACTCCTACGAGCAGTACTTC. Its protein product is CASSEFPTTAGNSYEQYF. Full variable domain (missing parts from reference TRBV2 and TRBJ2-7): EPEVTQTPSHQVTQMGQEVILRCVPISNHLYFYWYRQILGQKVEFLVSFYNNEISEKSEIFDDQFSVERPDGSNFTLKIRSTKLEDSAMYFCASSEFPTTAGNSYEQYFGPGTRLTVT.

This clonotype was detected only a few times. CDR3 amino acids: CSVRGPGAEQYF. The CDR3 nucleotides read TGCAGCGTTAGGGGGCCAGGGGCCGAGCAGTACTTC. The chain couples TRBV29-1 to TRBJ2-7; TRBD1 aligns across 7 bases. V shed 5 bases, J shed 6 bases, and the junction held 7 bases outside the gene matches. Germline V lookup: CDR1 SQVTM, CDR2 ANQGSEA. This CDR3 has 12 residues.

This clonotype has more than one count but fewer than ten. This sequence joins TRBV12-3 or TRBV12-4 and TRBJ2-5; D remains ambiguous. Trimming took off 3 bases at V and 0 bases at J, with 2 bases between the two ends. This CDR3 comprises 12 residues. The CDR3 loop reads CASSFDQETQYF. The CDR3 region has the DNA TGTGCCAGCAGTTTCGACCAAGAGACCCAGTACTTC.

As to this clonotype: The junction does not match germline at one end; this may be a read error. This chain connects TRBV5-6 to TRBJ2-5; no firm D call. CDR1 and CDR2 from the germline V gene are SGHDT and YYEEEE. This CDR3 has 14 amino acids. The CDR3 nucleotides are TGTGCCTGCAGCTTGGTCACAGTCCAAGAGACCCAGTACTTC. It translates to CACSLVTVQETQYF.